Included here is one T cell receptor beta chain sequence, with context. As yet, its antigen is unknown. The sample originates from a study of T-cell memory formation after mild COVID-19. Study-wide background: TCR clusters were mostly donor specific.

Findings and caveats of the study: The study found contracting CD4+ clones mainly in CM and EM and contracting CD8+ clones in EMRA.

TCRdb recomputed calls from the 5' RACE reads with MiXCR, one row per CDR3 protein. The repertoire has hundreds of thousands of distinct CDR3 sequences, roughly 17% of them found once; the top ten carry more than 10%. V gave up 6 bases and J gave up 4 bases; unmatched junction bases: 11. Germline V gene lookup returns CDR1 DFQATT and CDR2 SNEGSKA (reference sequence). The CDR3 runs 15 residues. This clonotype was sampled from an adult woman who had mild COVID-19 (a few samples of this study predate the infection). Cell type and time point are not known. The V gene is TRBV20-1, the J gene TRBJ2-5, with TRBD1 matching 10 bases. Sequencing input: PBMCs or a T cell subset sorted from them (not recorded which). The CDR3 reads CSAIPDRGRRETQYF. DNA for the CDR3: TGCAGTGCAATTCCAGACAGGGGGCGGCGAGAGACCCAGTACTTC.